The 32 T cell receptor beta chains given below trace back to one sample, sequenced in a study of glioma-infiltrating T cells after dendritic cell vaccination. The protocol was immunoSEQ multiplex PCR, while the TCRdb copy is restricted to in-frame clones and leaves out a portion. The sample holds 90,000 to 100,000 clones, roughly three quarters seen once. The sample in question was blood, obtained before dendritic cell vaccination. The origin of the receptors is a human donor with glioblastoma.

The chain employs TRBV30 and TRBJ1-2; 8 nucleotides match TRBD1. Germline lookup yields CDR1 GTSNPN and CDR2 SVGIG (reference sequence). Trimming cost V 4 bases and J 8 bases; bases outside gene matches: 9. The CDR3 is made up of 13 amino acids. CDR3 residues: CAWTSGGYQGYTF. As DNA, the CDR3 is TGTGCCTGGACATCAGGGGGCTACCAGGGCTACACCTTC.

Regarding this clone: Germline is not matched at one junction end, which may reflect a read error. CDR3 residues: CASSPAGISNEQFF. In nucleotides, the CDR3 is TGTGCTAGCAGCCCGGCAGGGATTAGCAATGAGCAGTTCTTC. J is TRBJ2-1 and V is TRBV7-7; tentatively, D is TRBD1 (5 bases). The CDR3 extends over 14 amino acids. Germline CDR1 reads SSHAT; CDR2 reads FNYEAQ (reference sequence). Looking up the rest from reference TRBV7-7 and TRBJ2-1 gives the full variable domain: GAGVSQSPRYKVTKRGQDVTLRCDPISSHATLYWYQQALGQGPEFLTYFNYEAQPDKSGLPSDRFSAERPEGSISTLTIQRTEQRDSAMYRCASSPAGISNEQFFGPGTRLTVL.

The rearrangement uses TRBV6-5 and TRBJ2-1; 9 bases are a match to TRBD2. Germline V gene sequence: CDR1 MNHEY, CDR2 SVGAGI. The CDR3 loop spans 15 amino acids. V dropped 3 bases and J dropped 4; count of bases not matched to a gene: 4. The CDR3 DNA reads TGTGCCAGCAGTTATAGCGGGAGTTGGTACAATGAGCAGTTCTTC. Protein sequence: CASSYSGSWYNEQFF.

This sequence joins TRBV9 and TRBJ2-3; 10 positions match TRBD1. Losses at the gene ends were 0 bases for V and 5 bases for J; bases not matched to a gene: 12. The germline V gene encodes CDR1 SGDLS and CDR2 YYNGEE. This CDR3 has 18 residues. CDR3 protein: CASSVELSGQGVEDTQYF. The CDR3, as DNA: TGTGCCAGCAGCGTAGAACTTTCTGGACAGGGGGTTGAAGATACGCAGTATTTT.

The rearrangement links TRBV7-9 to TRBJ1-1; D uncertain. The CDR3 extends over 15 amino acids. The germline V and J ends were trimmed by 4 bases and 0 bases, with 12 bases remaining between them. Germline V gene lookup returns CDR1 SEHNR and CDR2 FQNEAQ (reference sequence). CDR3: CASSSSGSLNTEAFF. CDR3 bases: TGTGCCAGCAGCTCATCCGGGTCCCTGAACACTGAAGCTTTCTTT. Full variable domain (missing parts from reference TRBV7-9 and TRBJ1-1): DTGVSQNPRHKITKRGQNVTFRCDPISEHNRLYWYRQTLGQGPEFLTYFQNEAQLEKSRLLSDRFSAERPKGSFSTLEIQRTEQGDSAMYLCASSSSGSLNTEAFFGQGTRLTVV.

This clone showed up just a few times. The rearrangement uses TRBV7-9 and TRBJ2-1, with 7 bases that match TRBD1. This CDR3 has 14 amino acids. Per germline, CDR1 SEHNR and CDR2 FQNEAQ (reference sequence). Trimming removed 7 bases from V and 0 bases from J; junction bases left unmatched: 3. CDR3 in amino acids: CASIGDSSYNEQFF. The CDR3 DNA follows: TGTGCCAGCATCGGGGACAGCTCCTACAATGAGCAGTTCTTC.

This CDR3 reads CASSTWPGQGAGETQYF. The DNA of the CDR3 is TGTGCCAGCAGTACCTGGCCGGGACAGGGGGCGGGAGAGACCCAGTACTTC. This chain uses TRBV27 with TRBJ2-5; the match to TRBD1 covers 12 bases. V gave up 5 bases and J gave up 4 bases; unmatched junction bases: 11. Germline lookup yields CDR1 MNHEY and CDR2 SMNVEV (reference sequence). CDR3 length equals 17 residues.

The chain recombines TRBV5-1 with TRBJ2-2; 8 nucleotides agree with TRBD1. V shed 0 bases, J shed 1 base, and the junction held 2 bases outside the gene matches. Germline-derived CDR1 and CDR2 are SGHRS and YFSETQ. This CDR3 is built from 16 residues. CDR3 amino acids: CASSLEGTGNTGELFF. The DNA of the CDR3 is TGCGCCAGCAGCTTGGAAGGGACAGGGAACACCGGGGAGCTGTTTTTT. The full variable domain, rest sourced from reference TRBV5-1 and TRBJ2-2, is KAGVTQTPRYLIKTRGQQVTLSCSPISGHRSVSWYQQTPGQGLQFLFEYFSETQRNKGNFPGRFSGRQFSNSRSEMNVSTLELGDSALYLCASSLEGTGNTGELFFGEGSRLTVL.

V is TRBV5-1 and J is TRBJ1-5; D ambiguous. Germline V gene lookup returns CDR1 SGHRS and CDR2 YFSETQ. Trimming stripped 3 bases from V and 4 bases from J, with 14 bases between. The CDR3 sequence is 15 residues long. CDR3 nucleotides: TGCGCCAGCAGCTCGGGTCTGGGTTCGAATCAGCCCCAGCATTTT. It specifies CASSSGLGSNQPQHF.

The V gene is TRBV5-1, the J gene TRBJ2-7, with TRBD1 matching 10 bases. The CDR3 has 13 residues. Germline loops: CDR1 SGHRS, CDR2 YFSETQ. With 4 bases clipped from V and 7 bases from J, the junction kept 5 bases outside the gene matches. CDR3 protein: CASSVGTGEEQYF. CDR3 nucleotide sequence: TGCGCCAGCAGCGTCGGGACAGGGGAAGAGCAGTACTTC.

This chain joins TRBV5-1 and TRBJ1-1; D is ambiguous. The germline V and J ends were trimmed by 3 bases and 5 bases, with 14 bases remaining between them. This CDR3 region has 14 residues. The germline V gene has CDR1 SGHRS and CDR2 YFSETQ. The CDR3: CASSSGGGWTEAFF. Written as DNA, the CDR3 is TGCGCCAGCAGCTCGGGAGGCGGGTGGACTGAAGCTTTCTTT.

The V gene is TRBV4-1, the J gene TRBJ2-7; 9 bases map to TRBD1. Germline V gene data show CDR1 as MGHRA and CDR2 as YSYEKL. The V segment lost 5 bases and the J segment 4 bases; nucleotides outside the gene matches: 6. The CDR3 consists of 14 residues. The CDR3 coding sequence is TGCGCCAGCAGCTCCCGACAGGGGGTTTACGAGCAGTACTTC. It yields the protein CASSSRQGVYEQYF.

The chain combines TRBV7-3 with TRBJ2-2, with D possibly TRBD2 on 5 matching bases. V was trimmed by 1 base and J by 6 bases, leaving 12 bases between them. Per the germline V gene, CDR1 is SGHTA and CDR2 is FQGTGA. CDR3 size: 15 residues. As DNA, the CDR3 is TGTGCCAGCAGCTTAATCGGGAACCGGGCCGGGGAGCTGTTTTTT. This codes for CASSLIGNRAGELFF.

The chain combines TRBV10-3 with TRBJ1-2; D is ambiguous. The CDR3 totals 12 residues. Germline CDR1 reads ENHRY; CDR2 reads SYGVKD. With 10 bases removed from V and 6 bases from J, the gap between germline ends came to 15 bases. DNA of the CDR3: TGTGCCACCGGGGAGGGATCGGATGGCTACACCTTC. It codes for CATGEGSDGYTF.

The chain has TRBV29-1 and TRBJ1-2, with a tentative D call TRBD1 (5 bases). The CDR3 covers 10 residues. Germline lookup yields CDR1 SQVTM and CDR2 ANQGSEA. The V and J ends lost 3 bases and 6 bases respectively, with 5 bases between them. The CDR3 DNA is TGCAGCGTTGACAGGGATGGCTACACCTTC. Residues: CSVDRDGYTF.

This clone was observed a single time. The V call is TRBV19, the J call TRBJ2-7, with D perhaps matching TRBD1 (6 bases). V gave up 6 bases and J gave up 7 bases, with 13 bases separating them. The CDR3 loop spans 12 amino acids. CDR1 is LNHDA, CDR2 SQIVND, per germline (reference sequence). The CDR3 DNA sequence: TGTGCCAGTAGCCAGGGGTTTCATGAGCAGTACTTC. It is translated as CASSQGFHEQYF.

The CDR3 sequence is CASSSRGTNEKLFF. The CDR3 DNA follows: TGTGCCAGCAGCTCCAGGGGAACTAATGAAAAACTGTTTTTT. The gene calls are TRBV7-9 and TRBJ1-4, with D maybe TRBD1 (6 bases). This CDR3 spans 14 amino acids. V was cut by 4 bases and J by 1 base, with 7 bases left in between. Germline V gene data show CDR1 as SEHNR and CDR2 as FQNEAQ (reference sequence).

The gene calls are TRBV7-3 and TRBJ1-6; D may be TRBD1 (6 bases). Germline V gene data show CDR1 as SGHTA and CDR2 as FQGTGA. The CDR3 spans 14 residues. Trimming took 2 bases from V and 7 from J, leaving 9 bases between them. CDR3 loop: CASSLGGLNSPLHF. The DNA of the CDR3 is TGTGCCAGCAGCTTAGGGGGCCTGAATTCACCCCTCCACTTT.

The DNA for the CDR3 is TGTGCCAGCAGTGATAGCGGGAGAGGCGGAGGCAATGAGCAGTTCTTC. Amino acid sequence: CASSDSGRGGGNEQFF. This chain links TRBV2 with TRBJ2-1, with 9 bases that match TRBD2. This CDR3 has 16 amino acids. V lost 3 bases, J lost 6 bases, and 9 bases stayed unmatched. Per the germline V gene, CDR1 is SNHLY and CDR2 is FYNNEI.

The chain employs TRBV7-3 and TRBJ2-1; the D is unclear. The CDR3 extends over 15 amino acids. The V and J ends lost 3 bases and 0 bases respectively, with 9 bases between them. The V gene's germline CDR1 is SGHTA and CDR2 FQGTGA. CDR3: CASSLSFSSYNEQFF. The CDR3 nucleotides read TGTGCCAGCAGCTTGAGCTTTAGCTCCTACAATGAGCAGTTCTTC.

Only a few counts were recorded for this clone. The chain couples TRBV19 to TRBJ1-2, with 7 bases lining up with TRBD1. V was clipped by 6 bases and J by 7 bases; unmatched bases: 11. Germline V gene lookup returns CDR1 LNHDA and CDR2 SQIVND (reference sequence). There are 14 residues in the CDR3. Written as DNA, the CDR3 is TGTGCCAGTAGGCCGACAGGGCCCTTGGGTGGCTACACCTTC. Protein product: CASRPTGPLGGYTF.

This clone appeared once. The chain uses TRBV19 and TRBJ2-7, with a tentative D call TRBD1 (6 bases). CDR1 and CDR2 (germline): LNHDA, SQIVND (reference sequence). This CDR3 region has 12 residues. Trimming cost V 9 bases and J 3 bases, with 12 bases left between them. CDR3 loop: CASADRNYEQYF. CDR3 coding DNA: TGTGCCAGCGCGGACAGAAACTACGAGCAGTACTTC.

The V call is TRBV19, the J call TRBJ2-1, with 7 bases identical to TRBD1. Germline V lookup: CDR1 LNHDA, CDR2 SQIVND (reference sequence). With 7 bases clipped from V and 5 bases from J, the junction kept 5 bases outside the gene matches. This CDR3 has 13 residues. The CDR3 region is CASKDTGDNEQFF. CDR3 coding DNA: TGTGCCAGTAAGGATACAGGGGACAATGAGCAGTTCTTC.

This chain connects TRBV5-1 to TRBJ1-4, with 8 nucleotides matching TRBD1. The CDR3 contains 16 residues. Trimming removed 2 bases from V and 0 bases from J; junction bases left unmatched: 3. In germline, CDR1 is SGHRS, CDR2 YFSETQ. CDR3 DNA: TGCGCCAGCAGCTTCCTACAGGGGGCAACTAATGAAAAACTGTTTTTT. As protein: CASSFLQGATNEKLFF. Supplemented by reference TRBV5-1 and TRBJ1-4, the full variable domain reads KAGVTQTPRYLIKTRGQQVTLSCSPISGHRSVSWYQQTPGQGLQFLFEYFSETQRNKGNFPGRFSGRQFSNSRSEMNVSTLELGDSALYLCASSFLQGATNEKLFFGSGTQLSVL.

The V and J genes are TRBV5-1 and TRBJ2-3, with D unclear. CDR1 and CDR2 from the germline V gene are SGHRS and YFSETQ. V was clipped by 4 bases and J by 0 bases, with 9 bases between them. There are 14 residues in the CDR3. CDR3 protein: CASSRVTSTDTQYF. In DNA, the CDR3 is TGCGCCAGCAGCCGAGTCACTAGCACAGATACGCAGTATTTT. Complete variable domain (other parts from reference TRBV5-1 and TRBJ2-3): KAGVTQTPRYLIKTRGQQVTLSCSPISGHRSVSWYQQTPGQGLQFLFEYFSETQRNKGNFPGRFSGRQFSNSRSEMNVSTLELGDSALYLCASSRVTSTDTQYFGPGTRLTVL.

The gene calls are TRBV2 and TRBJ2-2; TRBD1 matches at 7 bases. With 6 bases clipped from V and 0 bases from J, the junction kept 4 bases outside the gene matches. Germline CDR1 and CDR2: SNHLY and FYNNEI. The CDR3 totals 15 residues. The CDR3 DNA follows: TGTGCCAGCAGGGAGACAGGGCCGAACACCGGGGAGCTGTTTTTT. The encoded protein is CASRETGPNTGELFF.

The chain uses TRBV11-2 and TRBJ2-7; D is uncertain. The CDR3 contains 11 residues. The V and J ends lost 5 bases and 4 bases respectively, with 6 bases between them. Germline CDR1 and CDR2: SGHAT and FQNNGV. The DNA of the CDR3 is TGTGCCAGCAGCCAGGCTTACGAGCAGTACTTC. Its protein product is CASSQAYEQYF.

The V call is TRBV18, the J call TRBJ2-7; a possible D gene is TRBD1 (5 bases). CDR3 size: 15 residues. Trimming pared 2 bases from V and 7 bases from J, leaving 18 bases between. Looked up from germline, CDR1 is KGHSH and CDR2 is LQKENI. The DNA of the CDR3 is TGTGCCAGCTCACCATTTGGGGCCAACCAAGGGGAGCAGTACTTC. Its protein product is CASSPFGANQGEQYF.

This clone has a single count. V and J are TRBV7-9 and TRBJ2-3, with D maybe TRBD1 (6 bases). Germline loops: CDR1 SEHNR, CDR2 FQNEAQ (reference sequence). Trimming left V 4 bases short and J 4 bases short, with 12 bases between. The CDR3 loop spans 14 amino acids. The DNA of the CDR3 is TGTGCCAGCAGCTGGTCAGGGGTAGCAGATACGCAGTATTTT. It encodes CASSWSGVADTQYF.

CDR3 nucleotide sequence: TGTGCCAGTATGGATGGACAGGGGGGTGCACAAGATACGCAGTATTTT. This codes for CASMDGQGGAQDTQYF. The rearrangement links TRBV19 to TRBJ2-3; the match to TRBD1 covers 10 bases. Germline trimming cut 7 bases from V and 5 bases from J; bases unmatched to any gene: 12. Germline CDR1 LNHDA, CDR2 SQIVND (reference sequence). The CDR3 has 16 amino acids. The complete variable domain, with remaining parts taken from reference TRBV19 and TRBJ2-3, reads DGGITQSPKYLFRKEGQNVTLSCEQNLNHDAMYWYRQDPGQGLRLIYYSQIVNDFQKGDIAEGYSVSREKKESFPLTVTSAQKNPTAFYLCASMDGQGGAQDTQYFGPGTRLTVL.

The V and J genes are TRBV5-1 and TRBJ1-1; D might be TRBD1 (6 bases). Germline loops: CDR1 SGHRS, CDR2 YFSETQ. Deletions cut 4 bases from V and 4 bases from J, with 14 bases between. The CDR3 loop spans 14 amino acids. The CDR3 DNA reads as TGCGCCAGCAGCCGGGGGGGGGCCGGCACTGAAGCTTTCTTT. Its translation is CASSRGGAGTEAFF.

The chain couples TRBV5-1 to TRBJ2-7; D is perhaps TRBD2 (5 bases). Germline values: CDR1 SGHRS, CDR2 YFSETQ. The CDR3 is made up of 14 amino acids. Trimming took off 3 bases at V and 2 bases at J, with 12 bases between the two ends. This CDR3 reads CASSSGGLPYEQYF. The CDR3 nucleotides read TGCGCCAGCAGCTCAGGCGGGCTCCCCTACGAGCAGTACTTC.